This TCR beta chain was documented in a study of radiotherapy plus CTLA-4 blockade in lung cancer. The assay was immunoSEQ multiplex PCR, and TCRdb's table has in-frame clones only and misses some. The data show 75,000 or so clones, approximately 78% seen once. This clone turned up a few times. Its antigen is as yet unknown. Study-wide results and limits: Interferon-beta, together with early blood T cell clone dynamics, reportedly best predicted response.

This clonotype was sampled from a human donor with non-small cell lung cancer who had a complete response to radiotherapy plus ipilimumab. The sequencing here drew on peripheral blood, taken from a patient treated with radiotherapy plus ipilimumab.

The chain's CDR3 is CASSRDSYGYTF. The CDR3 DNA reads TGTGCCAGTAGCAGGGACAGCTATGGCTACACCTTC. The chain combines TRBV19 with TRBJ1-2, with 7 nucleotides matching TRBD1. The trim removed 6 bases at V and 4 bases at J, leaving 2 bases unmatched. The length of the CDR3 is 12 residues. CDR1 is LNHDA, CDR2 SQIVND, per germline (reference sequence).